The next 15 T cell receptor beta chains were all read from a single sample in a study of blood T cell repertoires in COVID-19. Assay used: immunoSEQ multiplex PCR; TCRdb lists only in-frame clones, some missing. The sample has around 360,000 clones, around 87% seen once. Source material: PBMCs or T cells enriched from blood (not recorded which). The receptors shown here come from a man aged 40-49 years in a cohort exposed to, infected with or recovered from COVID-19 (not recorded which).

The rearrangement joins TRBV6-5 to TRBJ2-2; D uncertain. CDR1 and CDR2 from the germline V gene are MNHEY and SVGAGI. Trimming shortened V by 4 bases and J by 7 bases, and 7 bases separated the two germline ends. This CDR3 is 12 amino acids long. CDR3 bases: TGTGCCAGCAGTTCCTCCGGCGGGGAGCTGTTTTTT. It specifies CASSSSGGELFF.

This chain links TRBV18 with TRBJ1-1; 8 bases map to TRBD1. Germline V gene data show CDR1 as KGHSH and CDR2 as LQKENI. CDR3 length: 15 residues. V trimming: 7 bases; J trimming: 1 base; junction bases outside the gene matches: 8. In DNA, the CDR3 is TGTGCCAGCTTACTCAGGGGGCAAGGGAACACTGAAGCTTTCTTT. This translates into CASLLRGQGNTEAFF.

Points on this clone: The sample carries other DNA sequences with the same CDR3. This chain's CDR3 is CASSQGQGSYEQYF. The CDR3 DNA sequence: TGCGCCAGCAGCCAGGGACAGGGATCCTACGAGCAGTACTTC. The rearrangement links TRBV4-1 to TRBJ2-7, with 9 bases matching TRBD1. With V trimmed by 3 bases and J by 1 base, 1 base remained unmatched. Looked up from germline, CDR1 is MGHRA and CDR2 is YSYEKL. The CDR3 sequence is 14 residues long.

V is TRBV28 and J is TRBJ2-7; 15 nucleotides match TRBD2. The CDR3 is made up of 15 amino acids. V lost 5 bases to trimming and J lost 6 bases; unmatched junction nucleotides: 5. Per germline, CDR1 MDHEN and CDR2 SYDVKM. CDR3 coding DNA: TGTGCCAGCAGTCTCTCGGGACTAGCGGGAGGCGAGCAGTACTTC. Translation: CASSLSGLAGGEQYF.

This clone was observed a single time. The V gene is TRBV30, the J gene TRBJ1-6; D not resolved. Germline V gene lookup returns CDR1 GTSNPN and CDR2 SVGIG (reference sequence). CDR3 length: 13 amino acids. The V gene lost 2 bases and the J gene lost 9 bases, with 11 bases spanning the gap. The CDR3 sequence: CAWSLQYSSPLHF. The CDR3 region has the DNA TGTGCCTGGAGTTTACAGTACAGTTCACCCCTCCACTTT.

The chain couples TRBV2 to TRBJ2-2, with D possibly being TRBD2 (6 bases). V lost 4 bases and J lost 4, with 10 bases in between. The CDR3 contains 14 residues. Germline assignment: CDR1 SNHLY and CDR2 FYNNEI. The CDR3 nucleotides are TGTGCCAGCAGTGGGGTCGGGAGCACCGGGGAGCTGTTTTTT. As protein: CASSGVGSTGELFF.

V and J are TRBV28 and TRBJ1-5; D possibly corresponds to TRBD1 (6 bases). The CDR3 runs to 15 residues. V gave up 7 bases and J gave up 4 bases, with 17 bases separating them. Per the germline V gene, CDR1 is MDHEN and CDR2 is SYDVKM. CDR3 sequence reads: CASIPGGRRNQPQHF. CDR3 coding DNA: TGTGCCAGCATCCCCGGGGGGCGCCGGAATCAGCCCCAGCATTTT.

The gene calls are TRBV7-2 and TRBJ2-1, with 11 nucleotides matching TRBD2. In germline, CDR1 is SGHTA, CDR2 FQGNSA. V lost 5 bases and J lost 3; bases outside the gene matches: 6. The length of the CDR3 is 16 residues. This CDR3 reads CASSLLTSGDYNEQFF. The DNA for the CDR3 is TGTGCCAGCAGCCTACTGACTAGCGGGGACTACAATGAGCAGTTCTTC.

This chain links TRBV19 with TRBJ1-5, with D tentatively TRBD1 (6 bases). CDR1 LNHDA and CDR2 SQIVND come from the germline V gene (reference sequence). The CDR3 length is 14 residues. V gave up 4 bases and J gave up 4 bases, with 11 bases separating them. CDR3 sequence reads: CASSTDRINQPQHF. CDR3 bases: TGTGCCAGTAGTACCGACAGGATAAATCAGCCCCAGCATTTT.

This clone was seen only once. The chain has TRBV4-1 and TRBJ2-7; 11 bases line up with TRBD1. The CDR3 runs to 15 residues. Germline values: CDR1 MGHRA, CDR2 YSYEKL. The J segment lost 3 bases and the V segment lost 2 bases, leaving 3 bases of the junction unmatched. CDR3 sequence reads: CASSQRTGGDYEQYF. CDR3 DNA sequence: TGCGCCAGCAGCCAAAGGACAGGGGGCGACTACGAGCAGTACTTC.

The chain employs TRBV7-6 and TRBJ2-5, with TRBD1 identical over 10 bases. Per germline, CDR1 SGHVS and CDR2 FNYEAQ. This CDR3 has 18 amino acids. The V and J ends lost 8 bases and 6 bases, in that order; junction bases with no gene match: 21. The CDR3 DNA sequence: TGTGCCAGCTCACCAGGGACAGGGGCACGGGGGGCTCCGCAGACCCAGTACTTC. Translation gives CASSPGTGARGAPQTQYF.

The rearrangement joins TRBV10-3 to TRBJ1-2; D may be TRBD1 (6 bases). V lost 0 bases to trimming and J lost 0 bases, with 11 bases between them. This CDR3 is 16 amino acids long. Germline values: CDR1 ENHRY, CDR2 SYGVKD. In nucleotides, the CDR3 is TGTGCCATCAGTGAGTCTGTGAGGGGGACTAACTATGGCTACACCTTC. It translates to CAISESVRGTNYGYTF.

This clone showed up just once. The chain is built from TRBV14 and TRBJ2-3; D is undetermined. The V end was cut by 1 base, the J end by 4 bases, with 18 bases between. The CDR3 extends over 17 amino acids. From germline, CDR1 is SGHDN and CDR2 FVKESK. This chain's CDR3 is CASSQGYLNSPSDTQYF. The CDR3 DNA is TGTGCCAGCAGCCAAGGTTACCTCAACTCCCCTTCAGATACGCAGTATTTT.

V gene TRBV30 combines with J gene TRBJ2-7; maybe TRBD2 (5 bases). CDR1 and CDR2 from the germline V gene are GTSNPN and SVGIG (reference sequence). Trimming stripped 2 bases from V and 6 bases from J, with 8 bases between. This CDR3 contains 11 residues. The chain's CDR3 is CAWSFRGEQYF. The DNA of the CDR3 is TGTGCCTGGAGTTTCCGGGGCGAGCAGTACTTC.

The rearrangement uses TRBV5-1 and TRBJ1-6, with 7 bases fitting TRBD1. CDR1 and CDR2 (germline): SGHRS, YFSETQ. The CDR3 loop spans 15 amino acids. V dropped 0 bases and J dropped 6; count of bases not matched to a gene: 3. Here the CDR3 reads CASSLVTGSNSPLHF. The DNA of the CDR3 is TGCGCCAGCAGCTTGGTGACAGGGAGTAATTCACCCCTCCACTTT.